The 11 T cell receptor beta chains below come from one sample, sequenced in a study of shared clonotypes between healthy human individuals. Using immunoSEQ multiplex PCR, the repertoire was profiled, and TCRdb retains in-frame clones only, with some absent. The sample has roughly 640,000 clones; approximately 97% are singletons. Material: naive CD4+ T cells sorted from blood. As to subset: CD45RA+ positively selected. The receptors originated from a woman in her thirties in good health.

The chain couples TRBV6-1 to TRBJ1-4; D is undetermined. V was pared by 6 bases and J by 8 bases, with 10 bases between. Germline V gene data show CDR1 as MNHNS and CDR2 as SASEGT. The CDR3 spans 12 residues. CDR3 sequence (DNA): TGTGCCAGCAGCCCCCGGGTCGAAAAACTGTTTTTT. This codes for CASSPRVEKLFF.

V and J are TRBV4-2 and TRBJ2-2; possibly TRBD1 or TRBD2 for D (5 bases each). CDR3 size: 15 residues. Trimming removed 5 bases from V and 0 bases from J, with 10 bases in between. Germline CDR1 and CDR2: LGHNA and YNFKEQ. CDR3 sequence (DNA): TGTGCCAGCAGCAGGGACGGACCGAACACCGGGGAGCTGTTTTTT. Encoded protein: CASSRDGPNTGELFF.

The rearrangement uses TRBV28 and TRBJ1-1; 7 nucleotides line up with TRBD1. CDR3 length: 13 residues. J gave up 7 bases and V 2 bases, and 4 bases lay outside the gene matches. Germline lookup yields CDR1 MDHEN and CDR2 SYDVKM. The CDR3 DNA sequence: TGTGCCAGCAGTTTAGGCCCAGGGGGTGAAGCTTTCTTT. Encoded protein: CASSLGPGGEAFF.

The chain has TRBV5-1 and TRBJ1-1; the D gene is possibly TRBD1 (5 bases). Deletions cut 5 bases from V and 2 bases from J, with 13 bases between. The CDR3 has 14 residues. Germline V gene lookup returns CDR1 SGHRS and CDR2 YFSETQ. In nucleotides, the CDR3 is TGCGCCAGCAGTACAACAGGCGTTAACACTGAAGCTTTCTTT. Translated: CASSTTGVNTEAFF.

Details on this clone: The junction departs from germline at one end; a sequencing error may be responsible. The chain combines TRBV29-1 with TRBJ1-2; D not resolved. CDR1 SQVTM and CDR2 ANQGSEA come from the germline V gene. The CDR3 consists of 11 residues. CDR3 bases: TGCAGCGTTGAAGAAACCCGGGCCTACACGTTC. It translates to CSVEETRAYTF.

The rearrangement links TRBV5-5 to TRBJ2-5, with 8 positions matching TRBD2. CDR3 size: 15 residues. Germline V gene data show CDR1 as SGHKS and CDR2 as YYEKEE (reference sequence). V lost 3 bases, J lost 1 base, and 5 bases stayed unmatched. The CDR3 DNA follows: TGTGCCAGCAGCTCCGACCGGGGGGGCCAAGAGACCCAGTACTTC. It translates to CASSSDRGGQETQYF.

The rearrangement links TRBV10-2 to TRBJ2-6; no reliable D call. Trimming cost V 10 bases and J 2 bases, with 9 bases left between them. CDR1 WSHSY and CDR2 SAAADI come from the germline V gene. The CDR3 consists of 13 residues. The CDR3 here is CATQVAGANVLTF. CDR3 sequence (DNA): TGCGCCACTCAGGTCGCTGGGGCCAACGTCCTGACTTTC.

The chain joins TRBV6-5 to TRBJ1-1; the D is unclear. Per the germline V gene, CDR1 is MNHEY and CDR2 is SVGAGI. V shed 2 bases and J shed 8 bases, with 6 bases lying between them. The CDR3 extends over 11 amino acids. The CDR3 DNA sequence: TGTGCCAGCAGTTACGGGAGGGAAGCTTTCTTT. Translated, it gives CASSYGREAFF.

The chain employs TRBV7-2 and TRBJ2-6, with D hard to call. V lost 1 base to trimming and J lost 2 bases, with 6 bases between them. The CDR3 extends over 15 amino acids. Germline assignment: CDR1 SGHTA and CDR2 FQGNSA. CDR3 sequence: CASSLDRAGANVLTF. Here the CDR3 DNA reads TGTGCCAGCAGCTTAGATAGGGCTGGGGCCAACGTCCTGACTTTC.

CDR3 amino acids: CAIRWDTDEKLFF. For the CDR3, the DNA is TGTGCCATCAGGTGGGACACGGATGAAAAACTGTTTTTT. The rearrangement links TRBV10-3 to TRBJ1-4, with D tentatively TRBD1 (6 bases). The CDR3 totals 13 residues. V was pared by 6 bases and J by 6 bases, with 11 bases between. Germline V gives CDR1 ENHRY, CDR2 SYGVKD.

V usage is TRBV7-9 and J usage is TRBJ2-7; perhaps D is TRBD1 or TRBD2 (5 bases each). Per germline, CDR1 SEHNR and CDR2 FQNEAQ (reference sequence). The CDR3 consists of 13 residues. V was clipped by 3 bases and J by 2 bases, with 8 bases between them. Here the CDR3 reads CASSFRDPYEQYF. The CDR3 nucleotides are TGTGCCAGCAGCTTCCGGGACCCCTACGAGCAGTACTTC.